This TCR beta chain was obtained from a study of cytomegalovirus exposure and HLA in healthy donors. Study details: Most genotyped donors, 81% of 350 to 500, had Caucasian-associated genetic ancestry.

The V gene's germline CDR1 is SQVTM and CDR2 ANQGSEA. With V trimmed by 4 bases and J by 2 bases, 5 bases remained unmatched. The CDR3 runs to 13 residues. This PCR relied on a set of 60 Vbeta primers and 13 Jbeta primers. Clones were sequenced by immunoSEQ multiplex PCR, and TCRdb holds only the in-frame ones, with some missing. The sample records 100,000 or so clones, over 55% being singletons. The specimen sequenced was PBMCs. The sequence was obtained from a woman aged 25 to 39 in good health and CMV-seronegative. This chain joins TRBV29-1 and TRBJ2-7; 7 bases are shared with TRBD1. The CDR3 DNA is TGCAGCGTTGGACAGGGTAGTCCCTACGAGCAGTACTTC. It is translated as CSVGQGSPYEQYF.